This T cell receptor beta chain was identified in a study of blood T cell repertoires in COVID-19. Per germline, CDR1 LNHDA and CDR2 SQIVND (reference sequence). The CDR3 covers 16 residues. V lost 3 bases and J lost 6, with 18 bases in between. The authors' processing: Nucleated cell number was recorded as an estimate derived from reference gene primer amplification. Data came from immunoSEQ multiplex PCR; TCRdb stores just in-frame clones and leaves some out. Clonal size and the V and J genes are those of that table, whereas D and trimming came from the DNA. The top ten hold around 6% of the sample, which has around 250,000 clones, 86% seen once.

Sequencing was done on a sample of peripheral blood. The chain uses TRBV19 and TRBJ2-4; tentatively, D is TRBD1 (6 bases). The origin of this receptor is an elderly woman with COVID-19, enrolled during active disease. CDR3 in DNA: TGTGCCAGTAGTATTTCCGGGACACGCGAGGGAAACATTCAGTACTTC. It yields the protein CASSISGTREGNIQYF. Together with reference TRBV19 and TRBJ2-4, the CDR3 gives the full variable domain: DGGITQSPKYLFRKEGQNVTLSCEQNLNHDAMYWYRQDPGQGLRLIYYSQIVNDFQKGDIAEGYSVSREKKESFPLTVTSAQKNPTAFYLCASSISGTREGNIQYFGAGTRLSVL.